This TCR beta chain was documented in a study of blood T cell repertoires in COVID-19 (dated by TCRdb to the early 2020s). About the study as a whole: Collaborator samples came from the United States, Italy and Spain and covered acute and convalescent phases of COVID-19. Sample metadata almost always included a de-identified subject ID, COVID-19 status, age in years and sex. Samples came from the ongoing ImmuneRACE study (first 160 participants) plus 1,254 subjects from 6 global collaborators. The repertoires were made available in a free public database intended to serve as a resource for research on the immune response to SARS-CoV-2. The material from the prospective study consisted of cDNA or gDNA derived from T cells, B-cell-depleted T cells, or PBMCs. Where available, HLA class I and class II types were obtained from metadata supplied by the sample provider rather than from assay-based typing. Deeply sampled blood TCRbeta repertoires from subjects exposed to, actively infected with, or recovered from COVID-19 were included in the dataset.

About this clone itself: Its binding antigen is unknown. No qualities accompany the bases; no much larger clone lies one base away.

From the germline V gene (reference sequence), CDR1 is LGHDT and CDR2 is YNNKEL. Ends trimmed: V by 4 bases, J by 3 bases; bases unmatched to a gene: 14. From the cysteine up to the phenylalanine, the CDR3 has a length of 17 residues. Solely the CDR3 DNA is kept, with 51 bases framed from the first base. What the research found in general, with its limitations: The amount of clinical and demographic metadata varied by source and participant and was provided uncurated.

Each collaborating institution followed its own protocols to collect whole blood in K2EDTA tubes. Collaborator samples were shipped for TCRbeta analysis as frozen whole blood, isolated PBMCs, or DNA extracted from either sample type. TCRbeta CDR3 regions were amplified from genomic DNA using the immunoSEQ Assay, a bias-controlled multiplex PCR. Per the authors' processing: The number of nucleated cells in each sample was estimated from the amplification of reference gene primers within the assay. Sequence reads were collapsed and filtered to measure the absolute abundance of every unique TCRbeta CDR3 rearrangement. For each sample, productive Simpson clonality was calculated as the square root of Simpson's diversity index across productive rearrangements. TCRdb obtained this table from immuneACCESS and retained in-frame rearrangements with V and J assigned. These tables miss some clones; where compared with another copy, unresolved V genes account for less than half of the shortfall, and the remainder is unexplained. V, J and clone size were drawn from that table, and D and trimming were deduced from the DNA. For this sample the table gives roughly 59,000 clones, of which approximately 82% were detected only once. Jointly, the top ten make up roughly an eighth of the sample.

This clonotype was sampled from a man older than 75 with acute or convalescent COVID-19. The sequence is built from TRBV3-1 (or the pseudogene TRBV3-2) and TRBJ2-7; 8 bases in the middle match TRBD1. The sample taken for sequencing was peripheral blood. The CDR3 region reads CASSPRDRSTLGYEQYF. The DNA reads as follows: TGTGCCAGCAGCCCAAGGGACAGGTCCACCCTGGGCTACGAGCAGTACTTC.